Each of the 5 T cell receptor beta chains below was sequenced from the same sample in a study of identical twins. TCRdb reprocessed the 5' RACE reads with MiXCR, giving one entry per CDR3 protein. The sample has 240,000 or so distinct CDR3 sequences, more than 9.5% seen once; the top ten hold roughly 3.7%. Another study also made use of these data, one on yellow fever vaccine responses in identical twins.

The sequencing sample was made of memory (CD45RO+) T cells sorted from blood. Receptors were obtained from a woman younger than 30 in good health.

This clonotype was counted only a few times. The rearrangement links TRBV18 to TRBJ2-5, with a weak D call TRBD1 (5 bases). This CDR3 is 12 amino acids long. CDR1 is KGHSH and CDR2 is LQKENI in the germline V gene. Deletions cut 3 bases from V and 14 bases from J, with 16 bases between. CDR3 in DNA: TGTGCCAGCTCACCGGACGACAGAGCCTTATACTTC. Its translation: CASSPDDRALYF.

This clonotype was found many times. The V and J genes are TRBV6-6 and TRBJ2-5; D gene uncertain. The germline V gene has CDR1 MNHNY and CDR2 SVGAGI (reference sequence). The CDR3 is 12 amino acids. The V end lost 5 bases, the J end lost 9 bases, and 13 bases lay between the germline ends. DNA for the CDR3: TGTGCCAGCAGTATAACCGGCGGCCCCCAGTACTTC. It encodes CASSITGGPQYF.

This clonotype appeared many times. This chain connects TRBV5-1 to TRBJ2-7; 7 bases match TRBD1. This CDR3 comprises 13 residues. Germline V gene data show CDR1 as SGHRS and CDR2 as YFSETQ. V dropped 4 bases and J dropped 12; count of bases not matched to a gene: 13. CDR3 DNA: TGCGCCAGCAGCGCCAGCGTCACAGGGGACAGGTACTTC. Its protein product is CASSASVTGDRYF. Combining the CDR3 with reference TRBV5-1 and TRBJ2-7 gives the whole variable domain KAGVTQTPRYLIKTRGQQVTLSCSPISGHRSVSWYQQTPGQGLQFLFEYFSETQRNKGNFPGRFSGRQFSNSRSEMNVSTLELGDSALYLCASSASVTGDRYFGPGTRLTVT.

This clonotype was observed a few times. The genes are TRBV6-4 and TRBJ2-1; TRBD1 is a possible D gene (5 bases). Germline-derived CDR1 and CDR2 are MRHNA and SNTAGT. The CDR3 is 15 residues long. V lost 6 bases and J 6 bases, leaving 18 bases between the germline ends. In nucleotides, the CDR3 is TGTGCCAGCAGCGAGGCAGGGTTTTCTAGCAATGAGCAGTTCTTC. Translated, it gives CASSEAGFSSNEQFF.

The chain joins TRBV5-6 to TRBJ2-3; possible D gene TRBD2, 5 bases. Germline CDR1 and CDR2: SGHDT and YYEEEE. V was shortened by 9 bases and J by 2 bases, with 16 bases between the two germline ends. The CDR3 is 14 residues long. In DNA, the CDR3 is TGTGCCATGGGCCGAGGGCTCCCCACAGATACGCAGTATTTT. Translating gives CAMGRGLPTDTQYF.